Described below is a single TCR beta chain sequence and its context. Its antigen is currently unknown. This entry comes from a study of OX40 agonist ivuxolimab in advanced cancers. Study overall: Patients assigned to dose escalation were diagnosed with hepatocellular carcinoma, melanoma, renal cell or head and neck cancer. Mean age about 60 years, range about 23 to 80; 82.7% male.

Study results and limitations: There were also nonresponders showing low normalized T-cell clonal expansion.

There are 14 residues in the CDR3. After removal of 4 bases from V and 5 bases from J, the junction contained 5 bases not matched to a gene. Germline CDR1 is SGHRS and CDR2 is YFSETQ. Measured with immunoSEQ multiplex PCR; TCRdb has only the in-frame clones, and not every one. This repertoire shows roughly 80,000 clones, roughly 82% found once; its top ten account for 6.5% to 7.5%. Sample: CD4+ or CD8+ T cells sorted from blood, taken in a trial of the OX40 agonist ivuxolimab. The chain is built from TRBV5-1 and TRBJ2-2; 7 nucleotides agree with TRBD1. The sequence derives from an adult with an advanced solid tumor such as melanoma, head and neck, liver or kidney cancer. CDR3 sequence reads: CASSATGTTGELFF. DNA for the CDR3: TGCGCCAGCAGCGCGACAGGGACGACCGGGGAGCTGTTTTTT.